This record looks at one T cell receptor (beta chain) sequence and its context. These data belong to a study of CD8 T cells in Susac syndrome. The V and J ends lost 1 base and 0 bases respectively, with 9 bases between them. The V gene's germline CDR1 is SGHTA and CDR2 FQGTGA. This CDR3 has 16 residues. TEMRA cells were FACS-enriched and CD8+ and CD4+ T cells negatively isolated. RNA amounts of about 0.45 to 1 ug underwent reverse transcription with random hexamers. TCR beta CDR3 was amplified by immunoSEQ multiplex PCR. This amplification extended across 54 Vbeta and 13 Jbeta segments. TCRdb re-called the immunoSEQ multiplex PCR reads with MiXCR, one entry per CDR3 protein. This sample has about 210,000 distinct CDR3 sequences, with around 96% found just once.

The V call is TRBV7-3, the J call TRBJ2-2; a weak D match, TRBD1 (6 bases). Sequencing was done on a sample of CD4+ T cells from PBMCs. This TCR derives from a human donor with multiple sclerosis. CDR3 residues: CASSLMGAANTGELFF. The CDR3, as DNA: TGTGCCAGCAGCTTAATGGGGGCCGCGAACACCGGGGAGCTGTTTTTT.